Following are 20 T cell receptor beta chains from one sample sequenced in a study of stem cell transplantation in POMP-related autoinflammatory disease. Only in-frame clones appear in the TCRdb table, and some are missing; sequencing was by immunoSEQ multiplex PCR. The repertoire holds more than 8,500 clones, with 88% as singletons. The sample was CD8+ T cells from PBMCs, taken after stem cell transplantation. The source is a human patient with POMP-related autoinflammation and immune dysregulation (PRAID). Some T cells may trace back to the graft donor.

This chain joins TRBV27 and TRBJ2-3; D is ambiguous. V was clipped by 0 bases and J by 2 bases, with 3 bases between them. The CDR3 is 13 amino acids. Germline V CDR1 and CDR2: MNHEY, SMNVEV (reference sequence). CDR3 sequence reads: CASSLSATDTQYF. CDR3 in DNA: TGTGCCAGCAGTTTATCAGCCACAGATACGCAGTATTTT.

The chain is built from TRBV4-1 and TRBJ2-7, with D tentatively TRBD2 (6 bases). Germline V gene data show CDR1 as MGHRA and CDR2 as YSYEKL. The ends were cut back, 0 bases at V and 3 bases at J, with 12 bases in the middle. This CDR3 has 15 amino acids. CDR3 residues: CASSQDGTGDYEQYV. The CDR3 bases are TGCGCCAGCAGCCAAGATGGGACGGGGGACTACGAGCAGTACGTC.

V usage is TRBV7-6 and J usage is TRBJ1-4; 8 bases agree with TRBD1. Germline V gene lookup returns CDR1 SGHVS and CDR2 FNYEAQ. The V gene end was trimmed by 1 base and the J gene end by 8 bases; junction bases not matched to a gene: 6. This CDR3 has 15 residues. CDR3 residues: CASSLGQGFEEKLFF. DNA of the CDR3: TGTGCCAGCAGCTTAGGACAGGGGTTTGAGGAAAAACTGTTTTTT.

This chain joins TRBV28 and TRBJ1-5; D uncertain. CDR1 is MDHEN and CDR2 is SYDVKM in the germline V gene. The CDR3 is made up of 16 amino acids. The V and J ends lost 5 bases and 2 bases respectively, with 16 bases between them. The CDR3 DNA reads TGTGCCAGCAGTCTCCTCCGATTGGGCGGCAATCAGCCCCAGCATTTT. It translates to CASSLLRLGGNQPQHF.

The chain employs TRBV3-1 (or the pseudogene TRBV3-2) and TRBJ2-3; D is uncertain. This CDR3 region has 17 residues. CDR1 is LGHDT and CDR2 is YNNKEL in the germline V gene (reference sequence). Trimming took off 3 bases at V and 0 bases at J, with 16 bases between the two ends. The CDR3 spells CASSQGLGSASTDTQYF. Written as DNA, the CDR3 is TGTGCCAGCAGCCAGGGATTGGGCAGCGCCAGCACAGATACGCAGTATTTT.

The chain carries TRBV6-5 and TRBJ2-2, with D tentatively TRBD1 (5 bases). The germline V gene encodes CDR1 MNHEY and CDR2 SVGAGI. V was clipped by 7 bases and J by 7 bases, with 7 bases between them. The CDR3 loop spans 11 amino acids. For the CDR3, the DNA is TGTGCCAGCATTAGGGGCGGGGAGCTGTTTTTT. Translated: CASIRGGELFF.

CDR3 sequence (DNA): TGTGCCAGCAGTTTGTCTGAACCCTCTGGAAACACCATATATTTT. Translated: CASSLSEPSGNTIYF. The genes are TRBV6-5 and TRBJ1-3; no firm D call. The V and J ends lost 4 bases and 0 bases respectively, with 10 bases between them. Germline V lookup: CDR1 MNHEY, CDR2 SVGAGI. This CDR3 region has 15 residues.

The V and J genes are TRBV9 and TRBJ1-6, with D possibly TRBD1 on 6 matching bases. The CDR3 extends over 17 amino acids. Germline V CDR1 and CDR2: SGDLS, YYNGEE. The germline V and J ends were trimmed by 0 bases and 0 bases, with 10 bases remaining between them. CDR3 amino acids: CASSVEGGGSYNSPLHF. CDR3 sequence (DNA): TGTGCCAGCAGCGTAGAAGGAGGGGGCTCCTATAATTCACCCCTCCACTTT.

The J gene is TRBJ2-2, the V gene TRBV7-2, with 8 positions matching TRBD2. This CDR3 contains 16 residues. V dropped 2 bases and J dropped 4; count of bases not matched to a gene: 6. The V gene's germline CDR1 is SGHTA and CDR2 FQGNSA. The CDR3 sequence is CASSLSPGGLTGELFF. The CDR3 DNA follows: TGTGCCAGCAGCTTAAGCCCGGGAGGGCTCACCGGGGAGCTGTTTTTT.

The V call is TRBV28, the J call TRBJ2-5; no reliable D call. This CDR3 has 13 amino acids. Trimming shortened V by 3 bases and J by 1 base, and 6 bases separated the two germline ends. CDR1 is MDHEN and CDR2 is SYDVKM in the germline V gene. The CDR3 sequence: CASSFRFQETQYF. Here the CDR3 DNA reads TGTGCCAGCAGTTTTCGGTTCCAAGAGACCCAGTACTTC.

The chain links TRBV4-1 to TRBJ2-5, with no clear D. CDR3 size: 15 residues. Germline-derived CDR1 and CDR2 are MGHRA and YSYEKL. The V end lost 0 bases, the J end lost 2 bases, and 10 bases lay between the germline ends. CDR3 coding DNA: TGCGCCAGCAGCCAAGATGGGGATCCGCAAGAGACCCAGTACTTC. It yields the protein CASSQDGDPQETQYF.

The gene calls are TRBV25-1 and TRBJ2-5; D call uncertain. The CDR3 covers 14 residues. Trimming cost V 3 bases and J 0 bases, with 8 bases left between them. Germline CDR1 is MGHDK and CDR2 is SYGVNS. This chain's CDR3 is CASSEERHQETQYF. The CDR3 DNA follows: TGTGCCAGCAGTGAGGAGCGCCACCAAGAGACCCAGTACTTC.

The CDR3 DNA sequence: TGCGCCAGCAGCAGGGGGACTAAAGGTGAGCAGTTCTTC. It yields the protein CASSRGTKGEQFF. The chain has TRBV4-1 and TRBJ2-1; possibly TRBD2 for D (7 bases). Germline loops: CDR1 MGHRA, CDR2 YSYEKL. V lost 5 bases and J 9 bases, leaving 14 bases between the germline ends. The CDR3 covers 13 residues.

The V call is TRBV13, the J call TRBJ1-3, with D hard to call. V lost 5 bases, J lost 1 base, and 6 bases lay in between. The length of the CDR3 is 13 residues. Per germline, CDR1 PRHDT and CDR2 FYEKMQ (reference sequence). CDR3 amino acids: CASSPESGNTIYF. CDR3 in DNA: TGTGCCAGCAGCCCCGAATCTGGAAACACCATATATTTT.

The chain combines TRBV5-6 with TRBJ2-2; D is uncertain. The CDR3 consists of 13 residues. Germline-derived CDR1 and CDR2 are SGHDT and YYEEEE. Trimming left V 2 bases short and J 6 bases short, with 8 bases between. The CDR3 DNA sequence: TGTGCCAGCAGCTTTTCCAGAGCCGGGGAGCTGTTTTTT. Protein product: CASSFSRAGELFF.

V and J are TRBV29-1 and TRBJ2-1, with 10 bases matching TRBD2. Germline V CDR1 and CDR2: SQVTM, ANQGSEA. The V segment lost 4 bases and the J segment 7 bases; nucleotides outside the gene matches: 10. There are 15 residues in the CDR3. The CDR3 reads CSVGGEILAGNEQFF. CDR3 bases: TGCAGCGTTGGAGGGGAGATACTAGCGGGAAATGAGCAGTTCTTC.

The rearrangement joins TRBV7-2 to TRBJ2-7; D is uncertain. Germline V gene sequence: CDR1 SGHTA, CDR2 FQGNSA. The V and J ends lost 0 bases and 13 bases respectively, with 1 base between them. The CDR3 is 8 residues long. This chain's CDR3 is CASSLAYF. DNA of the CDR3: TGTGCCAGCAGCTTAGCTTACTTC.

V usage is TRBV19 and J usage is TRBJ1-2; the match to TRBD1 covers 9 bases. Germline V lookup: CDR1 LNHDA, CDR2 SQIVND (reference sequence). This CDR3 has 22 amino acids. V lost 9 bases and J lost 0; bases outside the gene matches: 29. The CDR3 nucleotides are TGTGCCAGCCCAGAATCTGGCCTCTCTGGGGGGACAGGGATATCAGCTAACTATGGCTACACCTTC. Amino acids: CASPESGLSGGTGISANYGYTF.

V gene TRBV11-2 combines with J gene TRBJ1-1; TRBD1 is a possible D gene (6 bases). This CDR3 contains 16 residues. V was clipped by 8 bases and J by 2 bases, with 21 bases between them. Germline V gene data show CDR1 as SGHAT and CDR2 as FQNNGV. The CDR3 is CASFESGGPINTEAFF. CDR3 DNA: TGTGCCAGCTTCGAGTCGGGGGGCCCTATCAACACTGAAGCTTTCTTT.

A single count supports this clone. The chain is built from TRBV19 and TRBJ1-1; D may be TRBD1 (6 bases). With 3 bases removed from V and 4 bases from J, the gap between germline ends came to 9 bases. The germline gives CDR1 LNHDA, CDR2 SQIVND (reference sequence). The CDR3 has 13 amino acids. CDR3 in amino acids: CASSIGTRTEAFF. As DNA, the CDR3 is TGTGCCAGTAGTATCGGGACACGCACTGAAGCTTTCTTT. Together with reference TRBV19 and TRBJ1-1, the CDR3 gives the full variable domain: DGGITQSPKYLFRKEGQNVTLSCEQNLNHDAMYWYRQDPGQGLRLIYYSQIVNDFQKGDIAEGYSVSREKKESFPLTVTSAQKNPTAFYLCASSIGTRTEAFFGQGTRLTVV.